The 30 T cell receptor beta chains given below trace back to one sample, sequenced in a study of T cell responses to AZD1222 COVID-19 vaccine. TCRdb's copy holds only in-frame clones and misses some; the assay was immunoSEQ multiplex PCR. The table includes some 92,000 clones, around nine tenths detected once. The input for sequencing was peripheral blood, taken on day 0 of MenACWY control vaccination. Receptor source: an adult in good health.

The V gene is TRBV18, the J gene TRBJ1-1, with D possibly being TRBD1 (6 bases). The V gene's germline CDR1 is KGHSH and CDR2 LQKENI. The CDR3 has 14 amino acids. Trimming removed 3 bases at V and 4 bases at J, with 12 bases between. The CDR3 DNA sequence: TGTGCCAGCTCACCGCCGAGGGGGACCACTGAAGCTTTCTTT. Translation gives CASSPPRGTTEAFF.

This chain uses TRBV28 with TRBJ2-7; 7 nucleotides match TRBD1. This CDR3 spans 12 amino acids. V lost 6 bases to trimming and J lost 11 bases; unmatched junction nucleotides: 10. In germline, CDR1 is MDHEN, CDR2 SYDVKM. In DNA form, the CDR3 reads TGTGCCAGCAGCCGAGATCAGGGGGATGAGTACTTC. As protein: CASSRDQGDEYF.

The chain links TRBV12-3 or TRBV12-4 to TRBJ1-5; D is uncertain. The CDR3 has 13 amino acids. V lost 3 bases, J lost 0 bases, and 3 bases lay in between. DNA of the CDR3: TGTGCCAGCAGTTTTAATAGCAATCAGCCCCAGCATTTT. It codes for CASSFNSNQPQHF.

V and J are TRBV12-3 or TRBV12-4 and TRBJ1-5; D remains unclear. The CDR3 loop spans 12 amino acids. The V and J ends lost 6 bases and 8 bases respectively, with 11 bases between them. CDR3 DNA sequence: TGTGCCAGCAGCTCCCAAACAAAGCCCCAGCATTTT. It specifies CASSSQTKPQHF.

V is TRBV7-9 and J is TRBJ1-5; D gene unclear. V shed 2 bases and J shed 6 bases, with 8 bases lying between them. The germline CDR1 and CDR2 sequences are SEHNR and FQNEAQ (reference sequence). The CDR3 contains 13 residues. CDR3 in amino acids: CASSLSGSQPQHF. DNA of the CDR3: TGTGCCAGCAGCTTATCTGGCAGTCAGCCCCAGCATTTT.

This clone was observed once. The gene calls are TRBV19 and TRBJ1-4, with TRBD1 as a possible D gene (6 bases). The CDR3 contains 15 residues. CDR1 and CDR2 from the germline V gene are LNHDA and SQIVND (reference sequence). Trimming left V 2 bases short and J 8 bases short, with 15 bases between. CDR3 DNA sequence: TGTGCCAGTAGTATAAGACCAGGGGTCGGCGAAAAACTGTTTTTT. Translating gives CASSIRPGVGEKLFF.

This clone was counted once. The chain recombines TRBV6-5 with TRBJ2-3, with a weak D call TRBD1 (6 bases). CDR3 size: 15 residues. Germline CDR1 MNHEY, CDR2 SVGAGI. V lost 9 bases to trimming and J lost 1 base, with 17 bases between them. The chain's CDR3 is CASLEQGLGTDTQYF. In DNA, the CDR3 is TGTGCCAGTCTAGAACAGGGATTGGGCACAGATACGCAGTATTTT.

The chain couples TRBV5-5 to TRBJ1-1; D call uncertain. The CDR3 spans 14 residues. CDR1 and CDR2 from the germline V gene are SGHKS and YYEKEE (reference sequence). V was pared by 0 bases and J by 2 bases, with 8 bases between. The DNA of the CDR3 is TGTGCCAGCAGCTTGGGAAAAGTAAACACTGAAGCTTTCTTT. Translation gives CASSLGKVNTEAFF. Drawing the rest from reference TRBV5-5 and TRBJ1-1, the complete variable domain is DAGVTQSPTHLIKTRGQQVTLRCSPISGHKSVSWYQQVLGQGPQFIFQYYEKEERGRGNFPDRFSARQFPNYSSELNVNALLLGDSALYLCASSLGKVNTEAFFGQGTRLTVV.

The chain recombines TRBV3-1 (or the pseudogene TRBV3-2) with TRBJ2-5; 11 bases match TRBD2. Losses at the gene ends were 4 bases for V and 1 base for J; bases not matched to a gene: 5. The V gene's germline CDR1 is LGHDT and CDR2 YNNKEL (reference sequence). The CDR3 has 16 residues. The CDR3 DNA reads as TGTGCCAGCAGCCCATGGGGGACTAGCGGCCAAGAGACCCAGTACTTC. It yields the protein CASSPWGTSGQETQYF.

J is TRBJ1-4 and V is TRBV16, with a weak D call TRBD1 (5 bases). This CDR3 contains 14 residues. Per germline, CDR1 KGHSY and CDR2 FQNENV. Between the trimmed V and J ends, which lost 0 bases and 5 bases, there was a span of 7 bases. This CDR3 is CASSQSTANEKLFF. CDR3 bases: TGTGCCAGCAGCCAATCGACAGCGAATGAAAAACTGTTTTTT. Based on the CDR3 plus reference TRBV16 and TRBJ1-4, the full variable domain is GEEVAQTPKHLVRGEGQKAKLYCAPIKGHSYVFWYQQVLKNEFKFLISFQNENVFDETGMPKERFSAKCLPNSPCSLEIQATKLEDSAVYFCASSQSTANEKLFFGSGTQLSVL.

In DNA, the CDR3 is TGTGCCAGCTCCCTCCTTGTTGCGGGGGGACCGAACACCGGGGAGCTGTTTTTT. As protein: CASSLLVAGGPNTGELFF. The rearrangement joins TRBV18 to TRBJ2-2; TRBD2 agrees at 8 bases. Germline assignment: CDR1 KGHSH and CDR2 LQKENI. This CDR3 is 18 amino acids long. J gave up 0 bases and V 6 bases, and 12 bases lay outside the gene matches.

The chain has TRBV5-1 and TRBJ1-1; D gene ambiguous. Between the trimmed V and J ends, which lost 4 bases and 2 bases, there was a span of 6 bases. There are 12 residues in the CDR3. Per the germline V gene, CDR1 is SGHRS and CDR2 is YFSETQ. The chain's CDR3 is CASSRDNTEAFF. In nucleotides, the CDR3 is TGCGCCAGCAGCCGAGATAACACTGAAGCTTTCTTT.

The J gene is TRBJ1-1, the V gene TRBV28; D gene ambiguous. The CDR3 consists of 13 residues. Germline V gives CDR1 MDHEN, CDR2 SYDVKM. V was trimmed by 3 bases and J by 1 base, leaving 6 bases between them. The chain's CDR3 is CASSFDPNTEAFF. The CDR3 DNA is TGTGCCAGCAGTTTCGATCCGAACACTGAAGCTTTCTTT.

The CDR3: CASSRDSSNQPQHF. The CDR3 DNA follows: TGCGCCAGCAGCCGGGACAGTAGCAATCAGCCCCAGCATTTT. The rearrangement joins TRBV5-1 to TRBJ1-5, with 7 positions matching TRBD1. V lost 4 bases, J lost 0 bases, and 1 base stayed unmatched. This CDR3 has 14 residues. Germline CDR1 reads SGHRS; CDR2 reads YFSETQ.

The J gene is TRBJ1-1, the V gene TRBV7-9; D is ambiguous. The germline V gene encodes CDR1 SEHNR and CDR2 FQNEAQ (reference sequence). This CDR3 comprises 12 residues. V was pared by 5 bases and J by 4 bases, with 8 bases between. CDR3 loop: CASSPQGTEAFF. Written as DNA, the CDR3 is TGTGCCAGCAGCCCCCAAGGCACTGAAGCTTTCTTT.

In DNA form, the CDR3 reads TGTGCCAGCAGCCAGACGTACCAAGAGACCCAGTACTTC. This codes for CASSQTYQETQYF. The chain uses TRBV7-2 and TRBJ2-5; no clear D. V was trimmed by 5 bases and J by 0 bases, leaving 7 bases between them. The CDR3 spans 13 residues. Germline CDR1 reads SGHTA; CDR2 reads FQGNSA. Based on the CDR3 plus reference TRBV7-2 and TRBJ2-5, the full variable domain is GAGVSQSPSNKVTEKGKDVELRCDPISGHTALYWYRQSLGQGLEFLIYFQGNSAPDKSGLPSDRFSAERTGGSVSTLTIQRTQQEDSAVYLCASSQTYQETQYFGPGTRLLVL.

V usage is TRBV28 and J usage is TRBJ2-7; 9 bases are shared with TRBD2. Losses at the gene ends were 0 bases for V and 3 bases for J; bases not matched to a gene: 6. Germline V gives CDR1 MDHEN, CDR2 SYDVKM. This CDR3 contains 16 residues. This CDR3 is CASSLWGLAGHYEQYF. The CDR3 DNA follows: TGTGCCAGCAGTTTATGGGGGCTAGCGGGACACTACGAGCAGTACTTC.

The chain couples TRBV7-9 to TRBJ2-2; TRBD1 aligns across 7 bases. Trimming removed 3 bases from V and 4 bases from J; junction bases left unmatched: 11. The CDR3 length is 17 residues. CDR1 is SEHNR and CDR2 is FQNEAQ in the germline V gene (reference sequence). This CDR3 is CASSFGTAGEGTGELFF. The CDR3 region has the DNA TGTGCCAGCAGCTTCGGGACAGCCGGGGAAGGCACCGGGGAGCTGTTTTTT.

On this clone itself: Other DNA sequences of this sample code for an identical CDR3. The V call is TRBV3-1 (or the pseudogene TRBV3-2), the J call TRBJ2-7; D remains ambiguous. The CDR3 loop spans 11 amino acids. The germline CDR1 and CDR2 sequences are LGHDT and YNNKEL (reference sequence). Trimming cost V 1 base and J 4 bases, with 2 bases left between them. The DNA for the CDR3 is TGTGCCAGCAGCCAAGGGTACGAGCAGTACTTC. This translates into CASSQGYEQYF.

The V call is TRBV5-1, the J call TRBJ2-7; D might be TRBD1 or TRBD2, each matching 5 bases. Trimming removed 0 bases at V and 9 bases at J, with 16 bases between. The CDR3 contains 14 residues. The germline CDR1 and CDR2 sequences are SGHRS and YFSETQ. DNA of the CDR3: TGCGCCAGCAGCTTGGGGCCGGGGCTACGAGGGCAGTACTTC. Translation gives CASSLGPGLRGQYF.

The chain combines TRBV27 with TRBJ2-5, with D perhaps being TRBD1 or TRBD2 (5 bases each). The germline CDR1 and CDR2 sequences are MNHEY and SMNVEV (reference sequence). V gave up 2 bases and J gave up 4 bases, with 14 bases separating them. The length of the CDR3 is 15 residues. DNA of the CDR3: TGTGCCAGCAGTTTAATGGGGGAGTGGTCAGAGACCCAGTACTTC. Its protein is CASSLMGEWSETQYF.

V and J are TRBV5-1 and TRBJ2-2; perhaps TRBD2 as D (5 bases). Germline values: CDR1 SGHRS, CDR2 YFSETQ. The CDR3 extends over 18 amino acids. V lost 2 bases to trimming and J lost 2 bases, with 19 bases between them. The CDR3 DNA is TGCGCCAGCAGCTTAGGGAGCCACCAAGCCTTAAACACCGGGGAGCTGTTTTTT. It is translated as CASSLGSHQALNTGELFF.

The rearrangement joins TRBV15 to TRBJ2-1, with TRBD2 as a possible D gene (5 bases). Germline CDR1 is LNHNV and CDR2 is YYDKDF (reference sequence). V was pared by 1 base and J by 10 bases, with 8 bases between. The CDR3 consists of 12 residues. CDR3 nucleotides: TGTGCCACCAGCAGAGTTGGCGGGGAGCAGTTCTTC. Translating it yields CATSRVGGEQFF.

The chain uses TRBV10-3 and TRBJ1-1; possible D gene TRBD1, 5 bases. V lost 2 bases and J 6 bases, leaving 16 bases between the germline ends. This CDR3 has 15 residues. Germline-derived CDR1 and CDR2 are ENHRY and SYGVKD. The CDR3 sequence: CAISEGGRRDAEAFF. The CDR3 DNA reads TGTGCCATCAGTGAGGGGGGTCGTAGGGACGCTGAAGCTTTCTTT.

The chain joins TRBV29-1 to TRBJ2-2; D might be TRBD2 (5 bases). V was trimmed by 5 bases and J by 0 bases, leaving 7 bases between them. This CDR3 has 13 residues. The germline V gene has CDR1 SQVTM and CDR2 ANQGSEA. CDR3 nucleotide sequence: TGCAGCGTTACGGGGACGAACACCGGGGAGCTGTTTTTT. This translates into CSVTGTNTGELFF.

V is TRBV19 and J is TRBJ1-5; a possible D gene is TRBD1 (6 bases). CDR3 length: 15 amino acids. Germline-derived CDR1 and CDR2 are LNHDA and SQIVND (reference sequence). V lost 5 bases and J lost 0, with 11 bases in between. The CDR3 nucleotides read TGTGCCAGTAGTCCGGGACACCTTAGCAATCAGCCCCAGCATTTT. Its translation is CASSPGHLSNQPQHF.

This chain connects TRBV6-5 to TRBJ2-7; D uncertain. The CDR3 spans 15 residues. V lost 2 bases, J lost 3 bases, and 14 bases lay in between. CDR1 and CDR2 (germline): MNHEY, SVGAGI. CDR3 bases: TGTGCCAGCAGTTACCAAAACTTGGGCAACTACGAGCAGTACTTC. This encodes CASSYQNLGNYEQYF.

The V call is TRBV6-5, the J call TRBJ1-6; D might be TRBD1 (6 bases). Germline CDR1 reads MNHEY; CDR2 reads SVGAGI. The V gene lost 7 bases and the J gene lost 10 bases, with 17 bases spanning the gap. The CDR3 runs 14 residues. CDR3 in DNA: TGTGCCAGCACAACACAGGGTTCGGAATCACCCCTCCACTTT. This sequence encodes CASTTQGSESPLHF.

This chain joins TRBV11-2 and TRBJ2-2, with unresolved D. The V and J ends lost 1 base and 0 bases respectively, with 9 bases between them. CDR3 length: 16 residues. The V gene's germline CDR1 is SGHAT and CDR2 FQNNGV. In nucleotides, the CDR3 is TGTGCCAGCAGCTTAGGATCTCTAGCGAACACCGGGGAGCTGTTTTTT. It yields the protein CASSLGSLANTGELFF.

The chain has TRBV19 and TRBJ2-7; 8 nucleotides agree with TRBD2. This CDR3 is 16 amino acids long. In germline, CDR1 is LNHDA, CDR2 SQIVND (reference sequence). J gave up 0 bases and V 0 bases, and 4 bases lay outside the gene matches. The CDR3 here is CASSIEVAGSSYEQYF. The CDR3 bases are TGTGCCAGTAGTATAGAGGTAGCGGGGAGCTCCTACGAGCAGTACTTC. The variable domain in full, with the rest retrieved from reference TRBV19 and TRBJ2-7, is DGGITQSPKYLFRKEGQNVTLSCEQNLNHDAMYWYRQDPGQGLRLIYYSQIVNDFQKGDIAEGYSVSREKKESFPLTVTSAQKNPTAFYLCASSIEVAGSSYEQYFGPGTRLTVT.